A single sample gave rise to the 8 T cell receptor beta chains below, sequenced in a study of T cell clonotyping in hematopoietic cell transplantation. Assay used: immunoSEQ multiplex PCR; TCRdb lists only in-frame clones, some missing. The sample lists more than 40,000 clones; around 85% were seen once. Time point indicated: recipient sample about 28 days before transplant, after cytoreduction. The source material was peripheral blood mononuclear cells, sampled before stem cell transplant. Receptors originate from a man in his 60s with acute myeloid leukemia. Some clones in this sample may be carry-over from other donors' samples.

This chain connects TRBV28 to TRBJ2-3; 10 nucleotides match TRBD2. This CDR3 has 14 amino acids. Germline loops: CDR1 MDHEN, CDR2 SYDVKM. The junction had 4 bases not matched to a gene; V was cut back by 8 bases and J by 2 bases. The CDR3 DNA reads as TGTGCCAGCGTTAGCGGGGGGACCACAGATACGCAGTATTTT. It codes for CASVSGGTTDTQYF.

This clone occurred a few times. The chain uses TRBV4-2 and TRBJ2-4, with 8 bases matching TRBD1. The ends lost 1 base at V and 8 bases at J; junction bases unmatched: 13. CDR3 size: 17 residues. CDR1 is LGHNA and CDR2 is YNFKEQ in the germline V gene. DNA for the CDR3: TGTGCCAGCAGCCAAGCTTTTGGGCAGGGGGCTCTGGACATTCAGTACTTC. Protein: CASSQAFGQGALDIQYF.

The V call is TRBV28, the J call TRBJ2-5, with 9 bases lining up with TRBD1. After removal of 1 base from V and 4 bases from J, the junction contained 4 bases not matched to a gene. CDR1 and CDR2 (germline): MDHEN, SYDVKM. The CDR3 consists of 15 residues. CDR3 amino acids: CASSLSLGQGETQYF. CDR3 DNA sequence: TGTGCCAGCAGTTTATCCCTGGGACAGGGAGAGACCCAGTACTTC.

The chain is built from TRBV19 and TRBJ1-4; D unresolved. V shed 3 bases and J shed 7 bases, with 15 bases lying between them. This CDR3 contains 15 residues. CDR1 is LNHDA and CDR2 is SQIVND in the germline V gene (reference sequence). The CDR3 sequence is CASSIGGRKSEKLFF. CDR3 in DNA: TGTGCCAGTAGTATCGGAGGACGTAAGAGTGAAAAACTGTTTTTT.

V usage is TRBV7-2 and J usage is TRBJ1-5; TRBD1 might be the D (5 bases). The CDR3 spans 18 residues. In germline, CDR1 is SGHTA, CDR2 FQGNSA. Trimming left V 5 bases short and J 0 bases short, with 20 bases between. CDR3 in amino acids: CASSPRAKGKDSNQPQHF. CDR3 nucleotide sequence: TGTGCCAGCAGCCCCCGGGCCAAGGGGAAAGATAGCAATCAGCCCCAGCATTTT.

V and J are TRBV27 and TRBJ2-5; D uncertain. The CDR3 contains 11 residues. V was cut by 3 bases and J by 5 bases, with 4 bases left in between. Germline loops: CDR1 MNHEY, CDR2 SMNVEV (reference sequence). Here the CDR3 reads CASSFLETQYF. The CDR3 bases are TGTGCCAGCAGTTTCCTGGAGACCCAGTACTTC.

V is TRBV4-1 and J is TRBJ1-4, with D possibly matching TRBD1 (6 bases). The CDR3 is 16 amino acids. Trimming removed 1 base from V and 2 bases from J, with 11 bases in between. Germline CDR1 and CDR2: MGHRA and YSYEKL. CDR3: CASSQGVTGTNEKLFF. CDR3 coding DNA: TGCGCCAGCAGCCAAGGTGTGACAGGCACTAATGAAAAACTGTTTTTT.

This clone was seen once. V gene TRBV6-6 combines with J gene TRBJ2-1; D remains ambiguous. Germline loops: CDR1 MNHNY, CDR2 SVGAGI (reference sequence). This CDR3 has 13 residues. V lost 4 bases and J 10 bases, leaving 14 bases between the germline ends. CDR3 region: CASSLGSYREQFF. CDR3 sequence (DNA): TGTGCCAGCAGTTTGGGCAGTTATCGGGAGCAGTTCTTC.